Detailed here is one TCR beta chain. The CDR3 has 14 residues. The ends lost 7 bases at V and 0 bases at J; junction bases unmatched: 6. Germline values: CDR1 LNHDA, CDR2 SQIVND (reference sequence). Seattle enrolled patients during active infection and tracked them longitudinally. Per the original methods: Nucleated cell counts were estimated from reference gene primer amplification. Sequencing was performed with immunoSEQ multiplex PCR; in TCRdb, only in-frame clones are kept and a portion is missing. V and J calls and clone size are copied from that table; D and trimming were computed from the DNA. The sample records some 49,000 clones, about four fifths being singletons. The entry originates in a study of blood T cell repertoires in COVID-19. About the study: COVID-19 samples, acute and convalescent, were from the United States, Italy and Spain. From T cells, B-cell-depleted T cells, or PBMCs came the material, which was cDNA or gDNA.

Input material: peripheral blood. The chain uses TRBV19 and TRBJ2-7, with 7 bases that match TRBD2. This receptor was obtained from a woman aged 80 or over with COVID-19, enrolled during active disease. The chain's CDR3 is CASNGGNNSYEQYF. The CDR3 DNA reads as TGTGCCAGTAACGGGGGGAACAACTCCTACGAGCAGTACTTC.